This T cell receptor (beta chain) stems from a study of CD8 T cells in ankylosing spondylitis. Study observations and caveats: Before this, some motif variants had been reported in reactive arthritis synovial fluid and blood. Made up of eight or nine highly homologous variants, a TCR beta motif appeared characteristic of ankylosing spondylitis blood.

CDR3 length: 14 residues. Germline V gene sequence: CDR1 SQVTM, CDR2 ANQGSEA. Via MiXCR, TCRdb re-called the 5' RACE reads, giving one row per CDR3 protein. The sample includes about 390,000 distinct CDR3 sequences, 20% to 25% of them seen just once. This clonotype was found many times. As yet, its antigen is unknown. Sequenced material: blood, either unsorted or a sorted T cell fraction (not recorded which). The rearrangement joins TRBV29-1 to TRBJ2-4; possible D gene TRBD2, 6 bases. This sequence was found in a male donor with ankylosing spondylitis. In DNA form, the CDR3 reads TGCAGTACTCGGGGGTTGTTAGCCAAAAACATTCAGTACTTC. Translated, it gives CSTRGLLAKNIQYF.